Each of the 32 T cell receptor beta chains below was sequenced from the same sample in a study of cytotoxic CD8 clonotypes in ibrutinib-treated CLL (dated by TCRdb to the early 2020s). The time point label for this specimen denotes: progressive disease on ibrutinib. The library was prepared using the immunoSEQ multiplex PCR assay. TCRdb provides this immuneACCESS table in a form limited to in-frame rearrangements. Some clones are lacking; in checked studies, under half of them reflect an unresolved V gene, and why the rest are absent is not known. The table for this sample lists 270,000 or so clones; roughly three quarters of them were counted only once. The ten largest clones take up around 6% of the sample. Source: PBMCs, taken at disease progression, from a patient treated with ibrutinib. These receptors came from a human donor with chronic lymphocytic leukemia.

The genes are TRBV18 and TRBJ1-1; TRBD1 might be the D (6 bases). Trimming stripped 3 bases from V and 6 bases from J, with 17 bases between. The CDR3 spans 15 residues. Germline V gene sequence: CDR1 KGHSH, CDR2 LQKENI. The CDR3: CASSPSTGGSSEAFF. The CDR3 DNA reads as TGTGCCAGCTCACCGTCCACGGGGGGCAGCTCTGAAGCTTTCTTT.

The chain is built from TRBV19 and TRBJ2-7; D not resolved. Germline CDR1 reads LNHDA; CDR2 reads SQIVND (reference sequence). V gave up 1 base and J gave up 1 base, with 8 bases separating them. The CDR3 is 14 amino acids. The CDR3 DNA sequence: TGTGCCAGTAGTATAGCGACGGATTCCTACGAGCAGTACTTC. This gives the protein CASSIATDSYEQYF.

The chain joins TRBV7-2 to TRBJ2-3, with TRBD2 matching over 12 bases. The V gene end was trimmed by 5 bases and the J gene end by 8 bases; junction bases not matched to a gene: 11. Germline V gives CDR1 SGHTA, CDR2 FQGNSA. The CDR3 is made up of 16 amino acids. This CDR3 reads CASSLGTSGPIVTQYF. The DNA of the CDR3 is TGTGCCAGCAGCCTAGGGACTAGCGGGCCCATCGTTACGCAGTATTTT. The variable domain in full, with the rest retrieved from reference TRBV7-2 and TRBJ2-3, is GAGVSQSPSNKVTEKGKDVELRCDPISGHTALYWYRQSLGQGLEFLIYFQGNSAPDKSGLPSDRFSAERTGGSVSTLTIQRTQQEDSAVYLCASSLGTSGPIVTQYFGPGTRLTVL.

V usage is TRBV7-9 and J usage is TRBJ2-3, with TRBD2 matching over 13 bases. CDR3 length equals 17 residues. V shed 5 bases and J 8 bases; nucleotides not matched to a gene: 13. Germline loops: CDR1 SEHNR, CDR2 FQNEAQ (reference sequence). The CDR3 DNA reads as TGTGCCAGCAGCCCTCGGACTAGCGGGGGCCCTCCCGGTACGCAGTATTTT. As protein: CASSPRTSGGPPGTQYF.

The rearrangement joins TRBV7-6 to TRBJ2-5; 7 bases agree with TRBD1. Germline CDR1 reads SGHVS; CDR2 reads FNYEAQ. The V and J ends lost 1 base and 0 bases, in that order; junction bases with no gene match: 5. CDR3 length: 16 amino acids. In DNA, the CDR3 is TGTGCCAGCAGCTTAGTCTGGGACAGCCACCAAGAGACCCAGTACTTC. It translates to CASSLVWDSHQETQYF.

The V gene is TRBV5-6, the J gene TRBJ1-1, with D possibly being TRBD1 (6 bases). There are 12 residues in the CDR3. Germline CDR1 and CDR2: SGHDT and YYEEEE. V was shortened by 4 bases and J by 6 bases, with 10 bases between the two germline ends. CDR3: CASSPGDAEAFF. The CDR3 region has the DNA TGTGCCAGCAGCCCAGGGGACGCTGAAGCTTTCTTT.

There are a few counts of this clone. This CDR3 reads CASSSTGAVTGELFF. CDR3 DNA: TGTGCCAGCAGTTCGACAGGAGCCGTCACCGGGGAGCTGTTTTTT. This chain links TRBV28 with TRBJ2-2, with D possibly being TRBD1 (6 bases). Germline V CDR1 and CDR2: MDHEN, SYDVKM. This CDR3 region has 15 residues. V shed 4 bases and J shed 4 bases, with 13 bases lying between them.

This clone was observed a handful of times. CDR3 in DNA: TGTGCCAGCAGTGAATGGGAGGAGTACTTC. It codes for CASSEWEEYF. The chain carries TRBV6-1 and TRBJ2-7; perhaps TRBD2 as D (6 bases). Germline V gene data show CDR1 as MNHNS and CDR2 as SASEGT. This CDR3 has 10 residues. V lost 2 bases to trimming and J lost 11 bases, with 7 bases between them.

The chain uses TRBV5-1 and TRBJ1-4; a weak D match, TRBD1 (5 bases). V lost 4 bases to trimming and J lost 8 bases, with 18 bases between them. Germline CDR1 reads SGHRS; CDR2 reads YFSETQ. This CDR3 has 15 residues. CDR3 DNA sequence: TGCGCCAGCAGCGGGGGGTTTGGGATTTCGGAAAAACTGTTTTTT. The encoded protein is CASSGGFGISEKLFF.

This chain uses TRBV27 with TRBJ2-3; D perhaps matches TRBD2 (5 bases). Trimming stripped 3 bases from V and 0 bases from J, with 10 bases between. This CDR3 contains 15 residues. Germline V CDR1 and CDR2: MNHEY, SMNVEV (reference sequence). The CDR3 here is CASSLRGPSTDTQYF. In DNA form, the CDR3 reads TGTGCCAGCAGTTTGAGAGGGCCTAGCACAGATACGCAGTATTTT.

The genes are TRBV6-6 and TRBJ1-2; D not certain. The CDR3 extends over 13 amino acids. Germline V lookup: CDR1 MNHNY, CDR2 SVGAGI (reference sequence). The ends were cut back, 8 bases at V and 2 bases at J, with 12 bases in the middle. This CDR3 is CASRDTANYGYTF. In DNA form, the CDR3 reads TGTGCCAGCCGCGATACAGCCAACTATGGCTACACCTTC.

V and J are TRBV6-1 and TRBJ2-6, with D tentatively TRBD1 or TRBD2 (6 bases each). V lost 2 bases and J 3 bases, leaving 14 bases between the germline ends. Germline V gene data show CDR1 as MNHNS and CDR2 as SASEGT. This CDR3 comprises 17 residues. CDR3 loop: CASSERVRGDGANVLTF. The CDR3 DNA sequence: TGTGCCAGCAGTGAAAGGGTTAGGGGGGATGGGGCCAACGTCCTGACTTTC.

A word on this clone: The same CDR3 also results from other DNA sequences found in this sample. The chain is built from TRBV20-1 and TRBJ2-1; perhaps D is TRBD1 or TRBD2 (5 bases each). The ends were cut back, 3 bases at V and 8 bases at J, with 5 bases in the middle. The CDR3 has 10 residues. From germline, CDR1 is DFQATT and CDR2 SNEGSKA (reference sequence). CDR3 loop: CSARGDEQFF. In DNA, the CDR3 is TGCAGTGCTAGGGGGGATGAGCAGTTCTTC.

V usage is TRBV7-6 and J usage is TRBJ2-6, with D unclear. The germline V gene encodes CDR1 SGHVS and CDR2 FNYEAQ. The CDR3 has 14 amino acids. Trimming took off 2 bases at V and 1 base at J, with 3 bases between the two ends. CDR3 amino acids: CASSLRSGANVLTF. The DNA of the CDR3 is TGTGCCAGCAGCTTAAGGTCTGGGGCCAACGTCCTGACTTTC.

The chain is built from TRBV6-1 and TRBJ1-1; weak D call: TRBD1 (5 bases). Trimming left V 7 bases short and J 1 base short, with 13 bases between. Germline CDR1 reads MNHNS; CDR2 reads SASEGT. The CDR3 covers 14 residues. The CDR3 bases are TGTGCCAGCACCCCGACACAGGAGAACACTGAAGCTTTCTTT. It translates to CASTPTQENTEAFF.

V gene TRBV11-2 combines with J gene TRBJ2-3, with no clear D. The CDR3 covers 15 residues. V was shortened by 1 base and J by 1 base, with 9 bases between the two germline ends. The germline V gene has CDR1 SGHAT and CDR2 FQNNGV. The CDR3 DNA sequence: TGTGCCAGCAGCTTAGGTTTATCGGGCACAGATACGCAGTATTTT. Translated, it gives CASSLGLSGTDTQYF.

This clone was detected a few times. The chain recombines TRBV2 with TRBJ2-7; D is uncertain. The CDR3 is 15 amino acids. In germline, CDR1 is SNHLY, CDR2 FYNNEI. The V end lost 3 bases, the J end lost 3 bases, and 15 bases lay between the germline ends. CDR3 loop: CASSERQFRDYEQYF. The CDR3 nucleotides are TGTGCCAGCAGTGAGCGTCAGTTCAGAGACTACGAGCAGTACTTC. The full variable domain, with the rest looked up from reference TRBV2 and TRBJ2-7, is EPEVTQTPSHQVTQMGQEVILRCVPISNHLYFYWYRQILGQKVEFLVSFYNNEISEKSEIFDDQFSVERPDGSNFTLKIRSTKLEDSAMYFCASSERQFRDYEQYFGPGTRLTVT.

J is TRBJ1-2 and V is TRBV6-1; possibly TRBD1 for D (5 bases). V dropped 2 bases and J dropped 8 bases, with 21 bases sitting between them. Per the germline V gene, CDR1 is MNHNS and CDR2 is SASEGT. The CDR3 totals 16 residues. The DNA for the CDR3 is TGTGCCAGCAGTGAAAGGCTTCCGCGGCAGGGACGAGGCTACACCTTC. Translation gives CASSERLPRQGRGYTF.

The chain recombines TRBV7-2 with TRBJ2-1, with TRBD2 matching 14 bases. V shed 4 bases and J 4 bases; nucleotides not matched to a gene: 6. This CDR3 has 17 residues. The germline gives CDR1 SGHTA, CDR2 FQGNSA. CDR3 residues: CASSSRLAGGKYNEQFF. CDR3 sequence (DNA): TGTGCCAGCAGCTCCAGACTAGCGGGAGGGAAATACAATGAGCAGTTCTTC.

The V and J genes are TRBV5-4 and TRBJ2-2; possible D gene TRBD2, 5 bases. V lost 4 bases, J lost 6 bases, and 19 bases lay in between. The CDR3 is made up of 16 amino acids. Germline V gene lookup returns CDR1 SGHNT and CDR2 YYREEE (reference sequence). CDR3 region: CASSRVDPGGPGELFF. The CDR3 DNA reads as TGTGCCAGCAGCCGGGTGGACCCCGGAGGCCCCGGGGAGCTGTTTTTT.

The CDR3: CASTNGGIYGYTF. CDR3 coding DNA: TGTGCCAGCACCAACGGGGGGATCTATGGCTACACCTTC. The chain combines TRBV6-6 with TRBJ1-2, with D possibly being TRBD1 (5 bases). The ends were cut back, 7 bases at V and 4 bases at J, with 13 bases in the middle. The length of the CDR3 is 13 residues. CDR1 MNHNY and CDR2 SVGAGI come from the germline V gene (reference sequence).

The rearrangement joins TRBV4-1 to TRBJ2-3, with TRBD2 matching 11 bases. The CDR3 length is 19 residues. Germline V gene lookup returns CDR1 MGHRA and CDR2 YSYEKL. The V segment lost 2 bases and the J segment 0 bases; nucleotides outside the gene matches: 10. CDR3 DNA sequence: TGCGCCAGCAGCCAACCCCGCGGGACTAGCGGTTCTAGCACAGATACGCAGTATTTT. As protein: CASSQPRGTSGSSTDTQYF.

The V call is TRBV19, the J call TRBJ1-5; no firm D call. The germline V and J ends were trimmed by 3 bases and 4 bases, with 10 bases remaining between them. The CDR3 sequence is 14 residues long. Germline V CDR1 and CDR2: LNHDA, SQIVND (reference sequence). The CDR3 DNA reads TGTGCCAGTAGTATGGTGGCAGCAAATCAGCCCCAGCATTTT. Its translation: CASSMVAANQPQHF.

V is TRBV11-3 and J is TRBJ1-2; the D gene is possibly TRBD1 (6 bases). The CDR3 contains 13 residues. Per germline, CDR1 SGHNT and CDR2 YENEEA. V was cut by 1 base and J by 4 bases, with 7 bases left in between. The CDR3 sequence: CASSLGQVYGYTF. The CDR3 coding sequence is TGTGCCAGCAGCTTAGGACAGGTCTATGGCTACACCTTC.

This clone was observed a single time. This rearrangement joins TRBV5-4 to TRBJ2-7; weak D call: TRBD2 (5 bases). Germline lookup yields CDR1 SGHNT and CDR2 YYREEE (reference sequence). V lost 6 bases and J lost 3, with 13 bases in between. The CDR3 contains 13 residues. The CDR3 bases are TGTGCCAGCACCTGGACGGGGAGCTACGAGCAGTACTTC. It specifies CASTWTGSYEQYF.

This chain connects TRBV2 to TRBJ1-1, with D perhaps matching TRBD1 (6 bases). The CDR3 spans 16 residues. Trimming took off 5 bases at V and 2 bases at J, with 18 bases between the two ends. Germline loops: CDR1 SNHLY, CDR2 FYNNEI. CDR3 region: CASSRPHQGRNTEAFF. CDR3 nucleotides: TGTGCCAGCAGTAGGCCTCACCAGGGGAGAAACACTGAAGCTTTCTTT.

This clone was found a few times. The chain carries TRBV4-2 and TRBJ2-7; D ambiguous. Germline V gene data show CDR1 as LGHNA and CDR2 as YNFKEQ. The CDR3 runs 16 residues. The germline V and J ends were trimmed by 0 bases and 2 bases, with 14 bases remaining between them. The CDR3 DNA sequence: TGTGCCAGCAGCCAAGATAGGGCGGTGGACGCCTACGAGCAGTACTTC. This sequence encodes CASSQDRAVDAYEQYF.

The DNA for the CDR3 is TGTGCCAGCAGCTTGGACGGCGGGGGTGACACAGATACGCAGTATTTT. Protein sequence: CASSLDGGGDTDTQYF. The rearrangement uses TRBV5-8 and TRBJ2-3; 7 bases fit TRBD2. The CDR3 is 16 amino acids. CDR1 is SGHTS and CDR2 is YDEGEE in the germline V gene. After removal of 0 bases from V and 2 bases from J, the junction contained 6 bases not matched to a gene.

V gene TRBV11-2 combines with J gene TRBJ2-1; TRBD1 agrees at 10 bases. V dropped 4 bases and J dropped 8; count of bases not matched to a gene: 17. The CDR3 is 18 residues long. Germline lookup yields CDR1 SGHAT and CDR2 FQNNGV. The CDR3 DNA reads as TGTGCCAGCAGCTCCGGCCGGAGGGGACAGGGGCCAGGGGATGAGCAGTTCTTC. It encodes CASSSGRRGQGPGDEQFF.

The chain employs TRBV14 and TRBJ2-7, with D unresolved. This CDR3 region has 12 residues. From germline, CDR1 is SGHDN and CDR2 FVKESK. Trimming took off 4 bases at V and 10 bases at J, with 14 bases between the two ends. CDR3 coding DNA: TGTGCCAGCAGCCCCTCCGGGTCCCTCCAGTACTTC. Translation gives CASSPSGSLQYF.

The count of this clone is one. The chain is built from TRBV29-1 and TRBJ1-5, with 7 bases fitting TRBD1. Germline assignment: CDR1 SQVTM and CDR2 ANQGSEA. The CDR3 has 15 amino acids. Germline trimming cut 7 bases from V and 1 base from J; bases unmatched to any gene: 10. CDR3 protein: CSARRGQESNQPQHF. CDR3 DNA: TGCAGCGCTCGGCGCGGACAGGAGAGCAATCAGCCCCAGCATTTT.

The chain is built from TRBV7-6 and TRBJ2-3, with 8 bases aligning to TRBD2. Germline lookup yields CDR1 SGHVS and CDR2 FNYEAQ. The junction had 9 bases not matched to a gene; V was cut back by 2 bases and J by 5 bases. The CDR3 spans 16 residues. The CDR3 DNA sequence: TGTGCCAGCAGCTTACTGGGGGGAGCGGGAGTAGATACGCAGTATTTT. Its protein product is CASSLLGGAGVDTQYF.